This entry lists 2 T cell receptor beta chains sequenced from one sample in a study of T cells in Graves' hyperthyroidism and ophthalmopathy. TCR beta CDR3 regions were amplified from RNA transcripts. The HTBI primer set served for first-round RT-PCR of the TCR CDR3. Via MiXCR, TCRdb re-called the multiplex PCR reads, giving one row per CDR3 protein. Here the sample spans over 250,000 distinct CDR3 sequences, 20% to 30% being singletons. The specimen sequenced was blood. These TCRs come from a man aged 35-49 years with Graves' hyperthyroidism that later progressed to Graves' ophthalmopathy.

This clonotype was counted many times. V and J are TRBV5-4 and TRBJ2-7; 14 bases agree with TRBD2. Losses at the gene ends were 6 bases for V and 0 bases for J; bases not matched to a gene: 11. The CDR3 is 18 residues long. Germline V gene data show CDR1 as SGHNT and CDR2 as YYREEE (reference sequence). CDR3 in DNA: TGTGCCAGCACTTCCGGGGGACTAGCGGGAGCCCACTCCTACGAGCAGTACTTC. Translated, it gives CASTSGGLAGAHSYEQYF. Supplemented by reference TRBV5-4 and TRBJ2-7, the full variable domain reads ETGVTQSPTHLIKTRGQQVTLRCSSQSGHNTVSWYQQALGQGPQFIFQYYREEENGRGNFPPRFSGLQFPNYSSELNVNALELDDSALYLCASTSGGLAGAHSYEQYFGPGTRLTVT.

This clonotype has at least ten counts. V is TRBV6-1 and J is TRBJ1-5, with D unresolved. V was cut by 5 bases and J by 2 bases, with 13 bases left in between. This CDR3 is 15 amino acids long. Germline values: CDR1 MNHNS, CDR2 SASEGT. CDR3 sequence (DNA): TGTGCCAGCAGTCCAGCGCGTCTCGGCAATCAGCCCCAGCATTTT. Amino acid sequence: CASSPARLGNQPQHF.